This T cell receptor (beta chain) was found in a study of blood T cells in healthy people across ages. Overall study findings and caveats: Older individuals had lower TCR beta diversity per million T cells (the decline was roughly linear). Estimated diversity, derived from one million T cells, was regarded as an underestimate.

About this clonotype: What it binds is unknown.

It was with a sample-barcoded 5' primer and a J-beta primer mix that a second PCR of roughly 6 to 11 cycles was run. TCRdb reprocessed the 5' RACE reads via MiXCR and lists one record per CDR3 protein. The table includes about 1.8 million distinct CDR3 sequences, around 50% detected once. V lost 2 bases and J lost 2, with 13 bases in between. CDR3 length: 15 residues. Germline V lookup: CDR1 KGHSH, CDR2 LQKENI. This chain uses TRBV18 with TRBJ2-7; perhaps TRBD1 as D (6 bases). The sequence was obtained from a woman between 35 and 50 years old in good health. Source material: blood. The CDR3 sequence: CASSPESTGPYEQYF. The CDR3 bases are TGTGCCAGCTCACCAGAGTCGACAGGCCCCTACGAGCAGTACTTC. Filled out from reference TRBV18 and TRBJ2-7, the complete variable domain reads NAGVMQNPRHLVRRRGQEARLRCSPMKGHSHVYWYRQLPEEGLKFMVYLQKENIIDESGMPKERFSAEFPKEGPSILRIQQVVRGDSAAYFCASSPESTGPYEQYFGPGTRLTVT.